This is a list of T cell receptor beta chains from one sample in a study of CD8 T cells in ankylosing spondylitis. Each CDR3 protein gets one entry after TCRdb re-called the 5' RACE reads with MiXCR. The data hold 500,000 to 550,000 distinct CDR3 sequences, with approximately 11% observed a single time. Sequencing was performed on blood, either unsorted or a sorted T cell fraction (not recorded which). These receptors were obtained from a male donor with ankylosing spondylitis. Both conserved end residues are part of each CDR3. A D gene is named only where the DNA matches it firmly. Clone size is shown for a subset of rows, as once, few, many or a class of expanded clone.

>TRBJ2-7|TRBV12-3/TRBV12-4|NA|NA
TGTGCCAGCACTACAGACAGTAACGAGCAGTACTTC
CASTTDSNEQYF
>TRBJ1-1|TRBV11-1|NA|NA
TGTGCCAGCAGCTTAGATGGCCTGGGAAGCACTGAAGCTTTCTTT
CASSLDGLGSTEAFF
>TRBJ2-3|TRBV7-9|TRBD2|NA
TGTGCCAGCAGGGGGAGCGGGAGCGGTACGCAGTATTTT
CASRGSGSGTQYF
>TRBJ1-2|TRBV5-6|NA|NA
TGTGCCAGCAGCTACGGACCGTCCCTCCCTGGCTACACCTTC
CASSYGPSLPGYTF
>TRBJ1-6|TRBV3-1|NA|few
TGTGCCAGCAGCCAAGACAGGGGAAGCTCACCCCTCCACTTT
CASSQDRGSSPLHF
>TRBJ2-1|TRBV11-2|TRBD2|few
TGTGCCAGCAGCTCCATGATCCTAAGGGCGGGAGGTTTATCCTACAATGAGCAGTTCTTC
CASSSMILRAGGLSYNEQFF
>TRBJ2-5|TRBV9|TRBD1|many
TGTGCCAGCAGCGCACAGGGGCAAGAGACCCAGTACTTC
CASSAQGQETQYF
>TRBJ1-6|TRBV6-1|TRBD1|NA
TGTGCCATACGCAGGGGGGGCGTGGGTTCACCCCTCCACTTT
CAIRRGGVGSPLHF
>TRBJ1-6|TRBV3-1|NA|NA
TGTGCCAGCAGCCAAGGACGTAATAATTCACCCCTCCACTTT
CASSQGRNNSPLHF
>TRBJ2-1|TRBV18|TRBD2|few
TGTGCCAGCTCATTTGGACTAGCGGGGTTAGGGTCCTACAATGAGCAGTTCTTC
CASSFGLAGLGSYNEQFF
>TRBJ1-1|TRBV20-1|NA|NA
TGCAGTGCCATTCCGGGGCTTAACACTGAAGCTTTCTTT
CSAIPGLNTEAFF
>TRBJ2-5|TRBV12-5|TRBD2|few
TGTGCTAGTGGTTTGGCCCATTTAACTGGACTAGCGGAGACCCAGTACTTC
CASGLAHLTGLAETQYF
>TRBJ1-5|TRBV28|NA|many
TGTGCCAGCAAGGGGGGGGGGCTGGGCAATCAGCCCCAGCATTTT
CASKGGGLGNQPQHF
>TRBJ2-5|TRBV10-3|TRBD2|NA
TGTGCCATCAGTGTTAGTAGCGGGATCCAAGAGACCCAGTACTTC
CAISVSSGIQETQYF
>TRBJ2-2|TRBV2|NA|many
TGTGCCAGCAGTCGACAGAACACCGGGGAGCTGTTTTTT
CASSRQNTGELFF
>TRBJ2-1|TRBV5-1|NA|few
TGCGCCAGCAGCTTGCCGGCAGGGCCCAACAATGAGCAGTTCTTC
CASSLPAGPNNEQFF
>TRBJ2-1|TRBV29-1|TRBD2|NA
TGCAGCGTTGAAGCAGTTAGCGGGAGTTCCTACAATGAGCAGTTCTTC
CSVEAVSGSSYNEQFF
>TRBJ2-4|TRBV20-1|TRBD1|few
TGCAGTGCTTCCGACAGGGGGCGAGGAAACATTCAGTACTTC
CSASDRGRGNIQYF
>TRBJ2-1|TRBV7-9|TRBD2|NA
TGTGCCAGCAGCCCCCGGGGGACTAGAGGCGCTTATGAGCAGTTCTTC
CASSPRGTRGAYEQFF
>TRBJ1-1|TRBV6-1|NA|few
TGTGCCAGCAGTGAAGGAAAGGGTAGGGACACTGAAGCTTTCTTT
CASSEGKGRDTEAFF
>TRBJ2-5|TRBV5-1|NA|few
TGCGCCAGCAGCTTGGCGGGGCAGGGAGCAACACAAGAGACCCAGTACTTC
CASSLAGQGATQETQYF
>TRBJ1-5|TRBV12-3/TRBV12-4|NA|few
TGTGCCAGCAGTCCGTCGGCCGGCCAGCCCCAGCATTTT
CASSPSAGQPQHF
>TRBJ1-5|TRBV4-1|TRBD1|many
TGCGCCAGCAGCCAACCCGGACAGGGCCCAAATCAGCCCCAGCATTTT
CASSQPGQGPNQPQHF
>TRBJ2-1|TRBV6-1|NA|NA
TGTGCCAGCTTCCAACGCGCAGGCCGGGCCCACAATGAGCAGTTCTTC
CASFQRAGRAHNEQFF
>TRBJ1-2|TRBV5-4|NA|NA
TGTGCCAGCAGCTTGGTAGGGACCCCAACGAATGGCTACACCTTC
CASSLVGTPTNGYTF
>TRBJ1-3|TRBV3-1|TRBD1|NA
TGTGCCAGCAGCCACTACGGACAGGGCGCTTCTGGAAACACCATATATTTT
CASSHYGQGASGNTIYF
>TRBJ1-2|TRBV20-1|NA|few
TGCAGTGCTAGAGAGAGACAAGCTAACTATGGCTACACCTTC
CSARERQANYGYTF